One T cell receptor (beta chain) is described in this entry. This record comes from a study of glioma-infiltrating T cells after dendritic cell vaccination. Germline loops: CDR1 ENHRY, CDR2 SYGVKD. V lost 2 bases and J lost 1; bases outside the gene matches: 2. The length of the CDR3 is 14 residues. Data came from immunoSEQ multiplex PCR; TCRdb stores just in-frame clones and leaves some out. The profile shows fewer than 110,000 clones, 80% to 90% of them singletons. The sequencing used blood, collected before dendritic cell vaccination. The V gene is TRBV10-3, the J gene TRBJ2-7; 7 nucleotides line up with TRBD1. The TCR originated in a human donor with glioblastoma. The CDR3 DNA sequence: TGTGCCATCAGTGAGACGGACAGGTCCTACGAGCAGTACTTC. The encoded protein is CAISETDRSYEQYF.